Each of the 6 T cell receptor beta chains below was sequenced from the same sample in a study of response to subunit inactivated influenza vaccine. MiXCR, applied by TCRdb to the RT-PCR reads, yields one record per CDR3 protein. The sample carries about 800,000 distinct CDR3 sequences, approximately 22% recorded once. Specimen: PBMCs from blood, collected 5 to 6 days after vaccination. All receptors derive from a man over 45 who received an inactivated influenza vaccine.

This clonotype was counted between two and nine times. The chain employs TRBV7-3 and TRBJ2-1, with TRBD1 matching 8 bases. This CDR3 has 16 amino acids. Germline CDR1 is SGHTA and CDR2 is FQGTGA. The ends lost 5 bases at V and 8 bases at J; junction bases unmatched: 14. The CDR3 protein is CASSMSGTGVFYEQFF. In DNA form, the CDR3 reads TGTGCCAGCAGCATGTCCGGGACAGGCGTTTTCTATGAGCAGTTCTTC.

This clonotype was recorded a few times. The J gene is TRBJ2-3, the V gene TRBV6-2 or TRBV6-3; D is unresolved. The CDR3 consists of 15 residues. The germline CDR1 and CDR2 sequences are MNHEY and SVGEGT. Trimming pared 2 bases from V and 5 bases from J, leaving 14 bases between. The CDR3 reads CASSYPPSAVDTQYF. CDR3 nucleotides: TGTGCCAGCAGTTACCCCCCTTCGGCTGTAGATACGCAGTATTTT.

This clonotype was seen a handful of times. The gene calls are TRBV12-3 or TRBV12-4 and TRBJ1-3; D might be TRBD1 (6 bases). This CDR3 has 16 amino acids. V was clipped by 6 bases and J by 1 base, with 16 bases between them. The CDR3 here is CASSRRQATSGNTIYF. CDR3 nucleotide sequence: TGTGCCAGCAGCCGTCGACAGGCCACTTCTGGAAACACCATATATTTT.

This chain uses TRBV4-1 with TRBJ2-7, with 7 bases identical to TRBD1. This CDR3 has 15 residues. V was pared by 4 bases and J by 6 bases, with 12 bases of the junction left unmatched. CDR1 is MGHRA and CDR2 is YSYEKL in the germline V gene. The CDR3 is CASSLPGQLKSEQYF. The CDR3 region has the DNA TGCGCCAGCAGCCTACCGGGACAGCTAAAGTCCGAGCAGTACTTC.

The table lists this clonotype with a few counts. The rearrangement links TRBV6-2 or TRBV6-3 to TRBJ2-2; D unclear. Germline V CDR1 and CDR2: MNHEY, SVGEGT. This CDR3 comprises 11 residues. The ends were cut back, 6 bases at V and 4 bases at J, with 3 bases in the middle. Here the CDR3 reads CASRATGELFF. Written as DNA, the CDR3 is TGTGCCAGCAGGGCCACCGGGGAGCTGTTTTTT.

The chain employs TRBV20-1 and TRBJ2-2; D is perhaps TRBD2 (5 bases). The CDR3 covers 13 residues. CDR1 is DFQATT and CDR2 is SNEGSKA in the germline V gene (reference sequence). The ends were cut back, 2 bases at V and 8 bases at J, with 12 bases in the middle. The CDR3 reads CSARYRGAGELFF. DNA of the CDR3: TGCAGTGCTAGATATCGGGGAGCTGGGGAGCTGTTTTTT.